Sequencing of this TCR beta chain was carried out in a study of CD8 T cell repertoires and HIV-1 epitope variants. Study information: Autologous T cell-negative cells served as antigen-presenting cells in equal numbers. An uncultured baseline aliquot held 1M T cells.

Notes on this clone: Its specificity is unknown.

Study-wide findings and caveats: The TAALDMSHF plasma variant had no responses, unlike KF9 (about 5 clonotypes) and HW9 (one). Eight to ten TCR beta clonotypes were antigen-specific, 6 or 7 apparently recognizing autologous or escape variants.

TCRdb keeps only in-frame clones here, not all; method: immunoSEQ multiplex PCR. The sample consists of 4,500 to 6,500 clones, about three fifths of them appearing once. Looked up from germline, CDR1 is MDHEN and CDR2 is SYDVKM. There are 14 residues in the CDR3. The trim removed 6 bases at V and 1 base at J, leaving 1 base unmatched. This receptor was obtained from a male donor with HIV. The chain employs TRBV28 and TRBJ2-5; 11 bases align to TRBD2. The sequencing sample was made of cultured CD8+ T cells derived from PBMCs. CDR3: CASRGTSGQETQYF. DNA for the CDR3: TGTGCCAGCAGGGGGACTAGCGGCCAAGAGACCCAGTACTTC.